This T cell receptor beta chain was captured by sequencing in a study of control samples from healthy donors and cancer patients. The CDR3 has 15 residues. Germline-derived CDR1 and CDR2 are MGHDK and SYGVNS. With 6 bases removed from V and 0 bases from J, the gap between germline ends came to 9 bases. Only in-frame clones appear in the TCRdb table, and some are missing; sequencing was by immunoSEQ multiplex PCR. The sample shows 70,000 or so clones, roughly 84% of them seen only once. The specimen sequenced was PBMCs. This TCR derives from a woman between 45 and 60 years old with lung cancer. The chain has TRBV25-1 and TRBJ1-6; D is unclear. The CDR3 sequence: CASREDSSYNSPLHF. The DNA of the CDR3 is TGTGCCAGCAGGGAGGATAGCTCCTATAATTCACCCCTCCACTTT. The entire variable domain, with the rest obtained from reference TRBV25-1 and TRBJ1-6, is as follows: EADIYQTPRYLVIGTGKKITLECSQTMGHDKMYWYQQDPGMELHLIHYSYGVNSTEKGDLSSESTVSRIRTEHFPLTLESARPSHTSQYLCASREDSSYNSPLHFGNGTRLTVT.